The TCR beta chain under discussion was sequenced for a study of blood T cell repertoires in COVID-19 (dated by TCRdb to 2020 to 2022). Regarding the research as a whole: Samples covering the acute and convalescent phases of COVID-19 were provided by collaborators in the United States, Italy and Spain. The prospective study material was composed of cDNA or gDNA derived from T cells, B-cell-depleted T cells, or PBMCs. Subjects who had been exposed to COVID-19, were actively infected with it, or had recovered from it provided the deeply sampled blood TCRbeta repertoires that made up the dataset. The repertoires were made available in a free public database intended to serve as a resource for research on the immune response to SARS-CoV-2. The samples were drawn from the first 160 participants of the ongoing ImmuneRACE study and from 950 to 1,500 subjects provided by 6 global collaborators. Sample metadata almost always included a de-identified subject ID, COVID-19 status, age in years and sex. Where available, HLA class I and class II types were obtained from metadata supplied by the sample provider rather than from assay-based typing. The research as a whole found: The amount of clinical and demographic metadata varied by source and participant and was provided uncurated.

A word on this clone: What antigen it recognizes has not been identified. Base quality data are lacking; no much larger clone is found one base away.

In the prospective study, participants were roughly 18 to 90 years old, resided in under 30 geographic areas of the United States, and were enrolled through a virtual design. In the prospective study, participants were assigned to cohorts based on the clinical history participants reported in a screening survey and a study questionnaire. ImmuneRACE Cohort 3 recovered participants were defined by two consecutive negative NP/OP PCR tests, healthcare professional clearance, or symptom resolution. In the prospective study, mobile phlebotomists collected whole blood, serum and a nasopharyngeal or oropharyngeal swab from each participant. Prospective study participants could optionally give additional blood draws and questionnaires over an approximately two-month period. Before DNA extraction, prospective study blood samples were shipped either frozen or at room temperature. The CDR3 holds 16 amino acids from the cysteine to the phenylalanine. Only CDR3 DNA remains: 48 bases, in frame from the first base. Trimming takes 0 bases off V and 5 bases off J; junction bases not matched to a gene: 4. CDR1 and CDR2, per the germline V gene, are SGHNT and YENEEA.

TCRbeta CDR3 regions were amplified from genomic DNA using the immunoSEQ Assay, a bias-controlled multiplex PCR. On the authors' methods: Nucleated cell counts per sample were estimated from amplification of reference gene primers within the assay. To quantify the absolute abundance of each unique TCRbeta CDR3 rearrangement, sequence reads were collapsed and filtered. Productive Simpson clonality was computed per sample as the square root of Simpson's diversity index over productive rearrangements. In its TCRdb copy, this immuneACCESS table keeps in-frame sequences only and misses some clones. Where compared with another copy, unresolved V genes explain less than half of these, and the others have no known cause. V and J calls and clone size follow that table, whereas D and trimming were derived from the DNA. The sample records around 300,000 clones, about 88% of which are singletons. The ten largest clones capture 2.5% to 3% of the sample.

The V gene is TRBV11-3 and the J gene is TRBJ2-3; 11 bases in between match TRBD2. Input material: PBMCs or T cells enriched from blood (not recorded which). This clonotype originated in a woman aged 50 to 65 who had recovered from COVID-19. The base sequence is TGTGCCAGCAGCTTAGAACTAGCGGGAGTAGTAGATACGCAGTATTTT. Translated, it reads CASSLELAGVVDTQYF.